The 8 T cell receptor beta chains below all came from one sample that was sequenced in a study of blood T cell repertoires in COVID-19. Assay: immunoSEQ multiplex PCR; the TCRdb copy retains only in-frame clones and omits some. The data show fewer than 200,000 clones, approximately 79% seen once. The specimen was peripheral blood. The source is an elderly woman with acute or convalescent COVID-19.

This chain connects TRBV7-2 to TRBJ1-2; 8 nucleotides agree with TRBD1. The CDR3 runs to 15 residues. V shed 5 bases, J shed 4 bases, and the junction held 9 bases outside the gene matches. From germline, CDR1 is SGHTA and CDR2 FQGNSA. CDR3 residues: CASSPIETGGYGYTF. The CDR3 DNA is TGTGCCAGCAGCCCGATAGAAACAGGGGGCTATGGCTACACCTTC.

This clone turned up a few times. The rearrangement joins TRBV30 to TRBJ1-5; 8 positions agree with TRBD1. Germline V gene lookup returns CDR1 GTSNPN and CDR2 SVGIG (reference sequence). The J segment lost 2 bases and the V segment lost 6 bases, leaving 3 bases of the junction unmatched. CDR3 length equals 13 residues. Here the CDR3 reads CACDRGRNQPQHF. CDR3 in DNA: TGTGCCTGCGACAGGGGTCGCAATCAGCCCCAGCATTTT.

V is TRBV12-3 or TRBV12-4 and J is TRBJ2-1, with 7 bases identical to TRBD1. Losses at the gene ends were 5 bases for V and 5 bases for J; bases not matched to a gene: 3. The CDR3 contains 13 residues. This chain's CDR3 is CASSAQGDNEQFF. Written as DNA, the CDR3 is TGTGCCAGCAGTGCCCAGGGGGACAATGAGCAGTTCTTC.

V usage is TRBV27 and J usage is TRBJ1-5; D remains unclear. The germline CDR1 and CDR2 sequences are MNHEY and SMNVEV (reference sequence). The CDR3 extends over 12 amino acids. V shed 4 bases and J shed 4 bases, with 5 bases lying between them. CDR3 nucleotide sequence: TGTGCCAGCAGTTCACAAAATCAGCCCCAGCATTTT. It codes for CASSSQNQPQHF.

The chain uses TRBV9 and TRBJ2-1, with 12 nucleotides matching TRBD2. The junction had 1 base not matched to a gene; V was cut back by 2 bases and J by 4 bases. The CDR3 length is 15 residues. The V gene's germline CDR1 is SGDLS and CDR2 YYNGEE. The CDR3 DNA is TGTGCCAGCAGCGTGGGACTAGCGGGTTACAATGAGCAGTTCTTC. Residues: CASSVGLAGYNEQFF.

This clone was counted once. This chain uses TRBV2 with TRBJ2-1, with 7 bases identical to TRBD2. Per germline, CDR1 SNHLY and CDR2 FYNNEI. V lost 3 bases and J lost 8; bases outside the gene matches: 13. The CDR3 totals 16 residues. The CDR3 nucleotides read TGTGCCAGCAGTGATCTGGGGACTAAGGGTCCTGATGAGCAGTTCTTC. Encoded protein: CASSDLGTKGPDEQFF.

The chain carries TRBV24-1 and TRBJ2-6; no firm D call. Trimming cost V 1 base and J 0 bases, with 6 bases left between them. From germline, CDR1 is KGHDR and CDR2 SFDVKD. CDR3 size: 16 residues. CDR3 sequence (DNA): TGTGCCACCAGTGATTTTAGGAGCTCTGGGGCCAACGTCCTGACTTTC. Translating gives CATSDFRSSGANVLTF.

As concerns this clone: Its ends do not fully match the called genes, so a read error is possible. The V call is TRBV7-8, the J call TRBJ2-7, with 8 positions matching TRBD2. Germline assignment: CDR1 SGHVS and CDR2 FQNEAQ. The CDR3 contains 15 residues. The CDR3 DNA sequence: TGTGCCAGCAGCCTAGCGGGTAGCGGAACCTACGAGCAGTACTTC. Translated: CASSLAGSGTYEQYF.